The 11 T cell receptor beta chains reported below all come from one sample, sequenced in a study of cytomegalovirus exposure and HLA in healthy donors. Use of 60 Vbeta and 13 Jbeta primers characterized the PCR. Repertoires were generated with immunoSEQ multiplex PCR, while TCRdb's copy carries only in-frame clones and drops some. The table lists some 99,000 clones, roughly 70% of them singletons. The sequencing input was PBMCs. The receptors derive from a male donor in good health and CMV-seronegative.

V usage is TRBV11-3 and J usage is TRBJ1-1; D is ambiguous. The V gene's germline CDR1 is SGHNT and CDR2 YENEEA. V shed 3 bases and J shed 3 bases, with 8 bases lying between them. The CDR3 consists of 13 residues. This CDR3 reads CASSLSPYTEAFF. The CDR3 DNA reads as TGTGCCAGCAGCTTGTCTCCGTACACTGAAGCTTTCTTT.

This clone was detected a few times. The chain recombines TRBV28 with TRBJ2-3; no definite D call. The CDR3 contains 11 residues. V lost 3 bases and J 6 bases, leaving 4 bases between the germline ends. Germline V gene data show CDR1 as MDHEN and CDR2 as SYDVKM. The CDR3 is CASSFGDTQYF. DNA of the CDR3: TGTGCCAGCAGTTTTGGCGATACGCAGTATTTT.

This clone was detected a few times. This chain joins TRBV6-5 and TRBJ1-1, with D perhaps matching TRBD1 (6 bases). Per the germline V gene, CDR1 is MNHEY and CDR2 is SVGAGI. V lost 0 bases to trimming and J lost 4 bases, with 9 bases between them. CDR3 length: 14 residues. CDR3 amino acids: CASSYSGAGTEAFF. DNA of the CDR3: TGTGCCAGCAGTTACTCGGGGGCTGGCACTGAAGCTTTCTTT.

The chain links TRBV5-1 to TRBJ2-7; a possible D gene is TRBD1 (6 bases). The CDR3 length is 13 residues. CDR1 and CDR2 from the germline V gene are SGHRS and YFSETQ. Trimming stripped 4 bases from V and 3 bases from J, with 11 bases between. CDR3 nucleotides: TGCGCCAGCAGCCCCCGGACAGTCTACGAGCAGTACTTC. This gives the protein CASSPRTVYEQYF.

The gene calls are TRBV6-5 and TRBJ1-2, with TRBD1 matching over 7 bases. This CDR3 is 14 amino acids long. The germline V gene encodes CDR1 MNHEY and CDR2 SVGAGI. The V segment lost 6 bases and the J segment 13 bases; nucleotides outside the gene matches: 17. The CDR3 sequence is CASSLSGGQRGVTF. DNA of the CDR3: TGTGCCAGCAGCCTATCAGGGGGACAGCGCGGGGTCACCTTC.

This clone has a handful of counts. J is TRBJ2-7 and V is TRBV10-2; TRBD1 might be the D (6 bases). The ends were cut back, 2 bases at V and 4 bases at J, with 9 bases in the middle. Germline CDR1 reads WSHSY; CDR2 reads SAAADI. The CDR3 totals 13 residues. In DNA, the CDR3 is TGCGCCAGCAGTGAGACAGGGTTGTACGAGCAGTACTTC. Its protein product is CASSETGLYEQYF.

The chain has TRBV7-9 and TRBJ1-1; tentatively, D is TRBD1 (6 bases). This CDR3 has 14 amino acids. V lost 7 bases and J 10 bases, leaving 22 bases between the germline ends. CDR1 SEHNR and CDR2 FQNEAQ come from the germline V gene (reference sequence). This chain's CDR3 is CASTPGGGVIVAFF. The DNA for the CDR3 is TGTGCCAGCACCCCCGGGGGGGGCGTTATTGTAGCTTTCTTT. Combining the CDR3 with reference TRBV7-9 and TRBJ1-1 gives the whole variable domain DTGVSQNPRHKITKRGQNVTFRCDPISEHNRLYWYRQTLGQGPEFLTYFQNEAQLEKSRLLSDRFSAERPKGSFSTLEIQRTEQGDSAMYLCASTPGGGVIVAFFGQGTRLTVV.

The chain employs TRBV5-1 and TRBJ2-1, with D possibly matching TRBD1 (6 bases). The CDR3 runs 12 residues. Trimming took off 4 bases at V and 8 bases at J, with 10 bases between the two ends. Per germline, CDR1 SGHRS and CDR2 YFSETQ. DNA for the CDR3: TGCGCCAGCAGCCGTCCAGGGGATGAGCAGTTCTTC. Translating gives CASSRPGDEQFF.

V gene TRBV6-5 combines with J gene TRBJ1-1; a weak D match, TRBD1 (6 bases). Germline loops: CDR1 MNHEY, CDR2 SVGAGI. V lost 6 bases and J 6 bases, leaving 8 bases between the germline ends. The CDR3 is 11 amino acids. In nucleotides, the CDR3 is TGTGCCAGCAGAGGGGGAGCTGAAGCTTTCTTT. Residues: CASRGGAEAFF.

The rearrangement joins TRBV6-1 to TRBJ2-7, with a possible D match to TRBD2 (6 bases). Trimming pared 2 bases from V and 12 bases from J, leaving 14 bases between. Germline V gene lookup returns CDR1 MNHNS and CDR2 SASEGT. This CDR3 is 12 amino acids long. The CDR3, as DNA: TGTGCCAGCAGTGAACTCGGGGGAAGAGGGTACTTC. Translated, it gives CASSELGGRGYF.

This rearrangement joins TRBV5-1 to TRBJ2-7, with TRBD1 identical over 9 bases. The CDR3 spans 15 residues. CDR1 is SGHRS and CDR2 is YFSETQ in the germline V gene. After removal of 1 base from V and 7 bases from J, the junction contained 9 bases not matched to a gene. CDR3 in DNA: TGCGCCAGCAGCTTGAACTCAGACAGGGGGAGAGAGCAGTACTTC. Its translation is CASSLNSDRGREQYF.